This T cell receptor beta chain came from a study of blood T cell repertoires in COVID-19. Study context: Whether acute or convalescent, the COVID-19 samples came from the United States, Italy and Spain.

Germline V gene lookup returns CDR1 LGHDT and CDR2 YNNKEL (reference sequence). V was clipped by 2 bases and J by 6 bases, with 7 bases between them. The CDR3 extends over 13 amino acids. Original methodology: Nucleated cell number was recorded as an estimate derived from reference gene primer amplification. Profiled with immunoSEQ multiplex PCR; TCRdb holds only in-frame clones, not every one. That table gives V, J and clone size, and the DNA gave D and trimming. The table includes roughly 70,000 clones, approximately 84% detected once. V is TRBV3-1 (or the pseudogene TRBV3-2) and J is TRBJ2-2; D may be TRBD2 (6 bases). Sequencing was carried out using peripheral blood. The TCR was taken from a man between 50 and 59 years old with active COVID-19. For the CDR3, the DNA is TGTGCCAGCAGCCAATGGGGGGCCGGGGAGCTGTTTTTT. Protein product: CASSQWGAGELFF.